The rows below give T cell receptor beta chains drawn from one sample of a study of control samples from healthy donors and cancer patients. Using immunoSEQ multiplex PCR, the repertoire was profiled, and TCRdb retains in-frame clones only, with some absent. The profile shows approximately 63,000 clones, approximately 85% of them singletons. The sequenced material came from blood. The receptor source for this set is a man aged 35-49 years in good health. CDR3s include the opening cysteine and the closing phenylalanine or tryptophan. Each record gives: V gene, J gene, D gene, clone size, CDR3 protein, CDR3 DNA. The D gene is left open where the match is weak. Expanded clones get a size class; other rows say once, few or many, or leave the size out.

>TRBV7-2|TRBJ1-1|.|once
CASSLSPPEAFF
TGTGCCAGCAGCTTATCCCCCCCTGAAGCTTTCTTT
>TRBV9|TRBJ2-7|TRBD1|.
CASSLFGTGGYEQYF
TGTGCCAGCAGCCTTTTTGGGACAGGGGGCTACGAGCAGTACTTC
>TRBV4-2|TRBJ1-2|.|.
CASSQDWQGNYGYTF
TGTGCCAGCAGCCAAGATTGGCAGGGGAACTATGGCTACACCTTC
>TRBV12-5|TRBJ1-2|.|.
CASGAGYIDYGYTF
TGTGCTAGTGGTGCCGGGTACATCGACTATGGCTACACCTTC
>TRBV27|TRBJ1-5|.|.
CASSLSWQMPQHF
TGTGCCAGCAGTTTATCCTGGCAAATGCCCCAGCATTTT
>TRBV3-1/TRBV3-2|TRBJ1-3|.|many
CASSHRTRSSGNTIYF
TGTGCCAGCAGCCACCGAACTCGGAGCTCTGGAAACACCATATATTTT
>TRBV6-5|TRBJ1-6|.|.
CASRADPTYNSPLHF
TGTGCCAGCAGGGCGGATCCGACTTATAATTCACCCCTCCACTTT
>TRBV29-1|TRBJ1-1|.|.
CSVEDRAGAVEAFF
TGCAGCGTTGAAGATCGGGCAGGGGCCGTTGAAGCTTTCTTT
>TRBV19|TRBJ2-3|TRBD2|.
CASSDSGGFTDTQYF
TGTGCCAGTAGTGATAGCGGGGGGTTCACAGATACGCAGTATTTT
>TRBV28|TRBJ1-2|.|.
CASSIYFYGYTF
TGTGCCAGCAGTATATACTTCTATGGCTACACCTTC
>TRBV6-5|TRBJ1-1|.|few
CASRAPGGTEAFF
TGTGCCAGCAGGGCCCCGGGGGGGACTGAAGCTTTCTTT
>TRBV28|TRBJ1-1|.|.
CASSTFVRGHLNTEAFF
TGTGCCAGCAGTACCTTTGTTAGGGGACACCTTAACACTGAAGCTTTCTTT
>TRBV5-1|TRBJ1-6|TRBD1|.
CASSSVTGNSPLHF
TGCGCCAGCAGCTCCGTGACAGGGAATTCACCCCTCCACTTT
>TRBV9|TRBJ2-7|.|.
CASSVDAGGAGAYYEQYF
TGTGCCAGCAGCGTAGACGCAGGGGGGGCAGGGGCATACTACGAGCAGTACTTC
>TRBV7-3|TRBJ2-1|TRBD2|once
CASSPTSGAVIMGNEQFF
TGTGCCAGCAGCCCGACTAGCGGGGCCGTAATTATGGGCAATGAGCAGTTCTTC
>TRBV5-6|TRBJ1-6|.|.
CASSLRGHNSPLHF
TGTGCCAGCAGCTTGCGAGGGCATAATTCACCCCTCCACTTT
>TRBV9|TRBJ2-7|.|.
CASSVDSRVHEQYF
TGTGCCAGCAGCGTAGATTCCAGGGTCCACGAGCAGTACTTC
>TRBV5-1|TRBJ2-2|.|.
CASSLGSGVTGELFF
TGCGCCAGCAGCTTGGGGTCAGGGGTTACCGGGGAGCTGTTTTTT
>TRBV13|TRBJ1-6|.|few
CASSLGGRASPLHF
TGTGCCAGCAGCTTAGGAGGGAGGGCCTCACCCCTCCACTTT
>TRBV27|TRBJ2-2|.|.
CASSLSRHSNTGELFF
TGTGCCAGCAGTTTATCCCGGCACTCGAACACCGGGGAGCTGTTTTTT
>TRBV25-1|TRBJ1-3|TRBD1|.
CASTPSAGQGAGNTIYF
TGTGCCAGCACCCCCTCCGCCGGGCAGGGGGCTGGAAACACCATATATTTT
>TRBV7-3|TRBJ1-1|.|once
CASSPEWGSAAFF
TGTGCCAGCAGCCCCGAATGGGGTTCGGCAGCTTTCTTT
>TRBV3-1/TRBV3-2|TRBJ1-5|.|.
CASSQGRGQPQHF
TGTGCCAGCAGCCAGGGACGGGGCCAGCCCCAGCATTTT
>TRBV9|TRBJ2-3|.|.
CASSVGGDRYTDTQYF
TGTGCCAGCAGCGTAGGGGGGGACAGATACACAGATACGCAGTATTTT
>TRBV7-9|TRBJ2-5|.|.
CASSLPLAVEETQYF
TGTGCCAGCAGCTTACCCCTAGCAGTGGAAGAGACCCAGTACTTC
>TRBV5-4|TRBJ1-4|TRBD1|.
CASSQGVGTAEKLFF
TGTGCCAGCAGTCAGGGAGTCGGGACAGCGGAAAAACTGTTTTTT
>TRBV5-1|TRBJ1-2|.|few
CASSLGTEGYGYTF
TGCGCCAGCAGCTTAGGAACAGAGGGCTATGGCTACACCTTC
>TRBV28|TRBJ1-1|.|.
CASRGAGGRITEAFF
TGTGCCAGCAGGGGGGCCGGGGGGCGCATCACTGAAGCTTTCTTT
>TRBV7-9|TRBJ1-1|.|few
CASSAGLGGTEAFF
TGTGCCAGCAGCGCCGGACTGGGGGGCACTGAAGCTTTCTTT
>TRBV5-4|TRBJ1-1|TRBD1|.
CASSFGQVGNTEAFF
TGTGCCAGCAGCTTTGGACAGGTAGGGAACACTGAAGCTTTCTTT
>TRBV6-5|TRBJ2-7|.|.
CASSGLTYEQYF
TGTGCCAGCAGCGGACTGACCTACGAGCAGTACTTC
>TRBV7-2|TRBJ1-4|.|few
CASSLIVFEKLFF
TGTGCCAGCAGCCTCATCGTCTTTGAAAAACTGTTTTTT
>TRBV5-4|TRBJ1-2|TRBD1|.
CASSWGGQGSDGYTF
TGTGCCAGCAGCTGGGGGGGACAGGGTTCGGATGGCTACACCTTC
>TRBV7-8|TRBJ1-5|.|.
CASSFFPGASNQPQHF
TGTGCCAGCAGCTTCTTCCCAGGGGCTAGCAATCAGCCCCAGCATTTT
>TRBV6-5|TRBJ1-5|.|.
CASSTGSSNQPQHF
TGTGCCAGCAGTACAGGGAGTAGCAATCAGCCCCAGCATTTT
>TRBV18|TRBJ2-2|TRBD1|.
CASSQGQTTGELFF
TGTGCCAGCTCACAGGGACAGACCACCGGGGAGCTGTTTTTT
>TRBV12-3/TRBV12-4|TRBJ1-1|.|.
CASSFQGSTEAFF
TGTGCCAGCAGTTTTCAAGGGTCCACTGAAGCTTTCTTT
>TRBV28|TRBJ1-5|.|.
CASKLYKYSNQPQHF
TGTGCCAGCAAATTGTACAAGTATAGCAATCAGCCCCAGCATTTT
>TRBV18|TRBJ2-1|.|.
CASSLLLADEQFF
TGTGCCAGCTCACTCCTACTAGCCGATGAGCAGTTCTTC
>TRBV9|TRBJ1-1|.|.
CASSARGADTEAFF
TGTGCCAGCAGCGCTCGGGGGGCCGACACTGAAGCTTTCTTT
>TRBV19|TRBJ2-3|TRBD2|.
CASSIEGLAGTVDTQYF
TGTGCCAGTAGTATAGAAGGACTAGCGGGAACAGTAGATACGCAGTATTTT
>TRBV5-1|TRBJ2-1|TRBD1|.
CASSPKDRVRDEQFF
TGCGCCAGCAGCCCGAAGGACAGGGTTCGGGATGAGCAGTTCTTC
>TRBV7-8|TRBJ1-5|.|once
CASSITEAGNQPQHF
TGTGCCAGCAGCATAACTGAGGCAGGAAATCAGCCCCAGCATTTT
>TRBV21-1|TRBJ1-5|.|few
CASSPPRANRVNQPQHF
TGTGCCAGCAGCCCCCCGAGGGCTAACCGTGTCAATCAGCCCCAGCATTTT
>TRBV6-4|TRBJ2-1|TRBD2|.
CASSKLAGGHNEQFF
TGTGCCAGCAGTAAACTAGCGGGAGGTCACAATGAGCAGTTCTTC
>TRBV5-5|TRBJ2-7|.|.
CASSSGTYEQYF
TGTGCCAGCAGCTCAGGGACCTACGAGCAGTACTTC
>TRBV9|TRBJ2-6|TRBD2|.
CASSETSGTSGANVLTF
TGTGCCAGCAGCGAGACTAGCGGCACATCTGGGGCCAACGTCCTGACTTTC
>TRBV7-3|TRBJ2-1|TRBD1|once
CASSISGTGYNEQFF
TGTGCCAGCAGCATCTCCGGGACAGGGTACAATGAGCAGTTCTTC
>TRBV9|TRBJ2-7|.|.
CASGSGASSYEQYF
TGTGCCAGCGGATCAGGGGCGAGCTCCTACGAGCAGTACTTC
>TRBV4-1|TRBJ1-5|.|.
CASSQVLPSTRNQPQHF
TGCGCCAGCAGCCAAGTTCTCCCTAGTACCCGGAATCAGCCCCAGCATTTT
>TRBV6-5|TRBJ1-1|TRBD1|once
CASSLIQGYTEAFF
TGTGCCAGCAGTTTGATACAGGGGTACACTGAAGCTTTCTTT
>TRBV3-1/TRBV3-2|TRBJ2-3|TRBD2|.
CASSFGLAGGPMLNDTQYF
TGTGCCAGCAGCTTCGGACTAGCGGGGGGGCCAATGTTAAACGATACGCAGTATTTT
>TRBV5-1|TRBJ1-6|TRBD1|.
CASSLEQGNSPLHF
TGCGCCAGCAGCTTGGAACAGGGGAATTCACCCCTCCACTTT
>TRBV27|TRBJ1-2|TRBD1|once
CASRIQGANYGYTF
TGTGCCAGCAGAATTCAGGGGGCGAACTATGGCTACACCTTC
>TRBV30|TRBJ2-3|.|.
CAWSDLAGTDTQYF
TGTGCCTGGAGTGATTTAGCGGGCACAGATACGCAGTATTTT